The source of this TCR beta chain is a study of cytomegalovirus exposure and HLA in healthy donors. Regarding this clone: Its antigen is undetermined.

Study observations and caveats: Another analysis was done later, and it associated around 16,000 TCR beta sequences with HLA alleles at 0.05 false discovery rate. Looking again later, the authors saw that most CMV-associated TCR beta chains seemed HLA-restricted. A later analysis revealed that TCR association rates differed between HLA loci, peaking at DRB1 and bottoming out at HLA-C. The availability of immune exposure information extended only to CMV serostatus.

With 60 Vbeta and 13 Jbeta primers, the PCR was carried out. The method was immunoSEQ multiplex PCR; TCRdb's version includes in-frame clones alone and lacks a portion of them. The sample contains roughly 99,000 clones, approximately 79% of which appear only once. In germline, CDR1 is SEHNR, CDR2 FQNEAQ (reference sequence). The CDR3 is 16 residues long. Trimming shortened V by 1 base and J by 5 bases, and 17 bases separated the two germline ends. The V gene is TRBV7-9, the J gene TRBJ1-1, with a tentative D call TRBD1 (6 bases). This clonotype was obtained from a woman between 35 and 50 years old in good health and CMV-seropositive. The specimen sequenced was PBMCs. CDR3 sequence: CASSLVGGGKGTEAFF. In DNA, the CDR3 is TGTGCCAGCAGCTTAGTAGGGGGGGGAAAGGGGACTGAAGCTTTCTTT.